One sample yielded the 32 T cell receptor beta chains listed below, sequenced in a study of neurological immune-mediated disorders. TCRdb ran MiXCR on the 5' RACE reads and lists one entry per CDR3 protein. The sample includes about 30,000 distinct CDR3 sequences, approximately 5% of them seen just once. The sequencing input was CD4+ T cells from blood. The receptor source for this set is a woman aged 50 to 60 in good health.

This clonotype was detected many times. This sequence joins TRBV5-1 and TRBJ2-1; 9 bases are a match to TRBD2. Trimming at V came to 4 bases and at J to 7 bases, leaving 9 bases not matched to a gene. There are 15 residues in the CDR3. Germline V lookup: CDR1 SGHRS, CDR2 YFSETQ. CDR3 protein: CASSEWRGGKNEQFF. CDR3 coding DNA: TGCGCCAGCAGCGAATGGCGGGGGGGGAAAAATGAGCAGTTCTTC.

This clonotype was seen repeatedly, ten times or more. The chain employs TRBV7-7 and TRBJ2-2; 8 bases are a match to TRBD1. The germline V gene has CDR1 SSHAT and CDR2 FNYEAQ (reference sequence). The CDR3 spans 15 residues. V was clipped by 2 bases and J by 7 bases; unmatched bases: 6. CDR3 region: CASSLRTGQGGELFF. CDR3 sequence (DNA): TGTGCCAGCAGCTTAAGGACAGGGCAAGGCGGGGAGCTGTTTTTT. Variable domain in full (rest from reference TRBV7-7 and TRBJ2-2): GAGVSQSPRYKVTKRGQDVTLRCDPISSHATLYWYQQALGQGPEFLTYFNYEAQPDKSGLPSDRFSAERPEGSISTLTIQRTEQRDSAMYRCASSLRTGQGGELFFGEGSRLTVL.

In its sample, this clonotype was seen many times. The chain employs TRBV2 and TRBJ2-1; D is perhaps TRBD2 (6 bases). Per the germline V gene, CDR1 is SNHLY and CDR2 is FYNNEI. CDR3 size: 13 residues. Trimming left V 3 bases short and J 6 bases short, with 9 bases between. CDR3: CASSEGLFNEQFF. As DNA, the CDR3 is TGTGCCAGCAGTGAGGGACTCTTCAATGAGCAGTTCTTC.

The chain is built from TRBV6-2 or TRBV6-3 and TRBJ2-1; 8 bases map to TRBD2. The CDR3 sequence is 14 residues long. CDR1 MNHEY and CDR2 SVGEGT come from the germline V gene. J gave up 4 bases and V 5 bases, and 4 bases lay outside the gene matches. Written as DNA, the CDR3 is TGTGCCAGCAGTCAAGAGCGGGAGTACAATGAGCAGTTCTTC. As protein: CASSQEREYNEQFF.

Points on this clonotype: An end of the junction differs from the germline gene, which may be a read error. The V call is TRBV7-2, the J call TRBJ1-1; tentatively, D is TRBD1 (6 bases). Germline V lookup: CDR1 SGHTA, CDR2 FQGNSA. The CDR3 extends over 16 amino acids. CDR3 DNA: TGTGCCAACAGCTTAGGGGGTGTAGGCATATTCACTGAAGCTTTCTTT. Its protein product is CANSLGGVGIFTEAFF.

The chain combines TRBV9 with TRBJ2-1; 10 bases match TRBD2. This CDR3 comprises 16 residues. With V trimmed by 1 base and J by 2 bases, 3 bases remained unmatched. CDR1 and CDR2 from the germline V gene are SGDLS and YYNGEE. CDR3 in DNA: TGTGCCAGCAGCGTAAAAGCGGGAGGGCCCTACAATGAGCAGTTCTTC. Protein sequence: CASSVKAGGPYNEQFF. Full variable domain (missing parts from reference TRBV9 and TRBJ2-1): DSGVTQTPKHLITATGQRVTLRCSPRSGDLSVYWYQQSLDQGLQFLIQYYNGEERAKGNILERFSAQQFPDLHSELNLSSLELGDSALYFCASSVKAGGPYNEQFFGPGTRLTVL.

This clonotype was counted many times. J is TRBJ2-5 and V is TRBV28; TRBD2 agrees at 7 bases. V was clipped by 2 bases and J by 3 bases; unmatched bases: 15. The CDR3 consists of 18 residues. The germline V gene encodes CDR1 MDHEN and CDR2 SYDVKM. Written as DNA, the CDR3 is TGTGCCAGCAGTTTAGGAGGGCTAGCGGAACGAGGGGAAGAGACCCAGTACTTC. Amino acids: CASSLGGLAERGEETQYF.

This clonotype was counted ten times or more. This sequence joins TRBV7-3 and TRBJ2-5; TRBD2 agrees at 9 bases. There are 15 residues in the CDR3. Looked up from germline, CDR1 is SGHTA and CDR2 is FQGTGA. The junction had 5 bases not matched to a gene; V was cut back by 1 base and J by 5 bases. The CDR3 DNA sequence: TGTGCCAGCAGCTTAATGGCGGGAGGGCCGGAGACCCAGTACTTC. Translating it yields CASSLMAGGPETQYF.

This clonotype was seen at least ten times. The chain carries TRBV2 and TRBJ1-3, with D maybe TRBD1 (5 bases). Deletions cut 6 bases from V and 0 bases from J, with 12 bases between. The germline CDR1 and CDR2 sequences are SNHLY and FYNNEI. The CDR3 spans 15 residues. As DNA, the CDR3 is TGTGCCAGCAGATCGGGGGTTTTCTCTGGAAACACCATATATTTT. Protein: CASRSGVFSGNTIYF.

The table lists this clonotype with many counts. J is TRBJ2-7 and V is TRBV18; a weak D match, TRBD1 (6 bases). Trimming removed 2 bases at V and 5 bases at J, with 13 bases between. The CDR3 loop spans 14 amino acids. CDR1 and CDR2 (germline): KGHSH, LQKENI. This chain's CDR3 is CASSPSGTFHEQYF. The DNA for the CDR3 is TGTGCCAGCTCACCATCGGGGACATTCCACGAGCAGTACTTC.

Judged by abundance, this clonotype is medium-sized (0.01 to 0.1%). The gene calls are TRBV20-1 and TRBJ1-1; D uncertain. Germline values: CDR1 DFQATT, CDR2 SNEGSKA (reference sequence). The CDR3 covers 12 residues. V lost 5 bases, J lost 1 base, and 8 bases lay in between. CDR3 DNA sequence: TGCAGTGCTTCCTGGGGGAACACTGAAGCTTTCTTT. This codes for CSASWGNTEAFF.

This clonotype was detected many times. The rearrangement joins TRBV6-2 or TRBV6-3 to TRBJ2-7, with TRBD2 matching 10 bases. Germline CDR1 and CDR2: MNHEY and SVGEGT. This CDR3 has 15 amino acids. J lost 5 bases, V lost 2 bases, and 6 bases had no gene match. The CDR3 spells CASSYRWLAGDEQYF. The CDR3 DNA reads as TGTGCCAGCAGTTACCGTTGGCTAGCGGGAGACGAGCAGTACTTC.

The sample holds many counts of this clonotype. V gene TRBV19 combines with J gene TRBJ1-5; 7 positions agree with TRBD1. The V gene end was trimmed by 11 bases and the J gene end by 2 bases; junction bases not matched to a gene: 9. This CDR3 is 14 amino acids long. Germline CDR1 is LNHDA and CDR2 is SQIVND (reference sequence). The CDR3 here is CAGQTGDGNQPQHF. Written as DNA, the CDR3 is TGTGCCGGCCAAACAGGGGACGGCAATCAGCCCCAGCATTTT.

In this sample, this clonotype turned up many times. Here the CDR3 reads CASSRGEESRLADRDSTDTQYF. The CDR3 coding sequence is TGTGCCAGCAGCCGGGGCGAAGAATCGAGGCTAGCGGACAGAGATAGCACAGATACGCAGTATTTT. V and J are TRBV14 and TRBJ2-3; TRBD2 might be the D (7 bases). The ends were cut back, 4 bases at V and 0 bases at J, with 32 bases in the middle. There are 22 residues in the CDR3. CDR1 is SGHDN and CDR2 is FVKESK in the germline V gene.

In its sample, this clonotype ranks as medium-sized. The chain employs TRBV28 and TRBJ2-2; 11 positions match TRBD2. This CDR3 has 16 residues. J lost 5 bases, V lost 8 bases, and 10 bases had no gene match. Looked up from germline, CDR1 is MDHEN and CDR2 is SYDVKM. CDR3 DNA sequence: TGTGCCAGCCACCCCACTAGCGGGGGAGGGACCGGGGAGCTGTTTTTT. Its translation is CASHPTSGGGTGELFF.

This clonotype was detected many times. The rearrangement uses TRBV7-3 and TRBJ1-1; D may be TRBD1 (5 bases). CDR3 length equals 14 residues. The V gene's germline CDR1 is SGHTA and CDR2 FQGTGA. V was shortened by 2 bases and J by 8 bases, with 15 bases between the two germline ends. In DNA, the CDR3 is TGTGCCAGCAGCTTATGGGCAGGGTCCATAGAAGCTTTCTTT. Amino acid sequence: CASSLWAGSIEAFF.

This clonotype was seen at least ten times. This rearrangement joins TRBV20-1 to TRBJ2-5; the match to TRBD1 covers 7 bases. Germline CDR1 reads DFQATT; CDR2 reads SNEGSKA (reference sequence). The J segment lost 3 bases and the V segment lost 7 bases, leaving 2 bases of the junction unmatched. The CDR3 length is 11 residues. The CDR3 sequence is CSVQGEETQYF. In nucleotides, the CDR3 is TGCAGTGTGCAGGGGGAAGAGACCCAGTACTTC.

This clonotype was seen ten or more times. This chain uses TRBV28 with TRBJ2-6; 13 bases fit TRBD2. Germline lookup yields CDR1 MDHEN and CDR2 SYDVKM. After removal of 4 bases from V and 1 base from J, the junction contained 4 bases not matched to a gene. The CDR3 contains 18 residues. The CDR3: CASSSGLAGVSGANVLTF. The CDR3 DNA is TGTGCCAGCAGTTCCGGACTAGCGGGAGTATCTGGGGCCAACGTCCTGACTTTC.

This clonotype was observed many times. The chain carries TRBV11-1 and TRBJ2-3, with no clear D. This CDR3 is 13 amino acids long. Trimming shortened V by 5 bases and J by 6 bases, and 12 bases separated the two germline ends. Germline lookup yields CDR1 SGHAT and CDR2 FQDESV (reference sequence). DNA of the CDR3: TGTGCCAGCAGCCCCACAGCTTGGGATACGCAGTATTTT. It translates to CASSPTAWDTQYF.

The table lists this clonotype with many counts. The CDR3 DNA reads TGCAGTGCTAGAGTCGGGGGGGGGCCAAAAGATACGCAGTATTTT. Amino acids: CSARVGGGPKDTQYF. This chain uses TRBV20-1 with TRBJ2-3; TRBD2 agrees at 8 bases. Germline values: CDR1 DFQATT, CDR2 SNEGSKA (reference sequence). The CDR3 runs to 15 residues. Trimming at V came to 1 base and at J to 5 bases, leaving 8 bases not matched to a gene.

This clonotype was detected a few times. As the CDR3 is not closed by the conserved phenylalanine or tryptophan, this likely results from a read error. The chain carries TRBV6-6 and TRBJ1-6; D not resolved. The germline V gene encodes CDR1 MNHNY and CDR2 SVGAGI (reference sequence). The CDR3 consists of 12 residues. V lost 5 bases and J 7 bases, leaving 6 bases between the germline ends. CDR3: CASSPSNSPLHG. Here the CDR3 DNA reads TGTGCCAGCAGTCCATCAAATTCACCCCTCCACGGT.

This clonotype was picked up many times. The genes are TRBV3-1 and TRBJ1-5; possible D gene TRBD1, 5 bases. CDR3 size: 14 residues. V gave up 3 bases and J gave up 9 bases, with 15 bases separating them. Germline V CDR1 and CDR2: LGHDT, YNNKEL (reference sequence). CDR3 loop: CASSQGGGERPQHF. CDR3 nucleotides: TGTGCCAGCAGCCAGGGGGGAGGTGAGCGGCCCCAGCATTTT.

Ten or more counts support this clonotype. The V gene is TRBV20-1, the J gene TRBJ2-1, with D possibly being TRBD1 (5 bases). Deletions cut 4 bases from V and 7 bases from J, with 11 bases between. Per the germline V gene, CDR1 is DFQATT and CDR2 is SNEGSKA (reference sequence). This CDR3 has 12 amino acids. The CDR3, as DNA: TGCAGTGCTATCCAGGGCCCGAATGAGCAGTTCTTC. Its protein product is CSAIQGPNEQFF.

This clonotype has ten or more counts. V is TRBV20-1 and J is TRBJ2-5, with 10 bases fitting TRBD2. CDR3 length: 16 amino acids. The V segment lost 5 bases and the J segment 2 bases; nucleotides outside the gene matches: 11. Germline V lookup: CDR1 DFQATT, CDR2 SNEGSKA (reference sequence). The CDR3 sequence: CSALGLLAGSQETQYF. The CDR3, as DNA: TGCAGTGCTCTCGGACTACTAGCGGGGTCACAAGAGACCCAGTACTTC.

This clonotype was counted at least ten times. This chain connects TRBV18 to TRBJ1-1; TRBD1 might be the D (5 bases). This CDR3 has 12 amino acids. CDR1 is KGHSH, CDR2 LQKENI, per germline. With 6 bases removed from V and 7 bases from J, the gap between germline ends came to 12 bases. Here the CDR3 DNA reads TGTGCCAGCTCGCAGGGTTCCCGTGAAGCTTTCTTT. Amino acid sequence: CASSQGSREAFF.

This clonotype was counted at least ten times. This chain connects TRBV5-6 to TRBJ2-3; 7 bases match TRBD2. CDR1 and CDR2 from the germline V gene are SGHDT and YYEEEE. The trim removed 6 bases at V and 6 bases at J, leaving 16 bases unmatched. This CDR3 spans 16 amino acids. The CDR3 DNA is TGTGCCAGCAATCCCCGGGGTCCTAGCGGCGAGGATACGCAGTATTTT. This codes for CASNPRGPSGEDTQYF.

In its sample, this clonotype was seen many times. The chain combines TRBV5-1 with TRBJ2-5, with 7 positions matching TRBD1. The CDR3 covers 16 residues. With 4 bases clipped from V and 7 bases from J, the junction kept 16 bases outside the gene matches. CDR1 is SGHRS and CDR2 is YFSETQ in the germline V gene. Written as DNA, the CDR3 is TGCGCCAGCAGCACAATGACAGGGAGCATGGAGGTGACCCAGTACTTC. The encoded protein is CASSTMTGSMEVTQYF.

This clonotype was seen many times. The gene calls are TRBV6-1 and TRBJ1-2; D is perhaps TRBD1 (5 bases). Trimming removed 4 bases from V and 4 bases from J, with 13 bases in between. Germline CDR1 and CDR2: MNHNS and SASEGT. The CDR3 loop spans 14 amino acids. The DNA for the CDR3 is TGTGCCAGCAGTGTACAGGCCGGGGGCTATGGCTACACCTTC. Its protein is CASSVQAGGYGYTF.

This clonotype was found a few times. The rearrangement uses TRBV4-2 and TRBJ2-2, with TRBD2 matching 10 bases. With V trimmed by 1 base and J by 9 bases, 11 bases remained unmatched. This CDR3 contains 17 residues. From germline, CDR1 is LGHNA and CDR2 YNFKEQ. DNA of the CDR3: TGTGCCAGCAGCCAAGGAACTAGCGGGGACCTGGGGAGGGAGCTGTTTTTT. Translated, it gives CASSQGTSGDLGRELFF.

This clonotype was detected many times. The chain combines TRBV6-2 or TRBV6-3 with TRBJ2-4; D perhaps matches TRBD2 (7 bases). Between the trimmed V and J ends, which lost 2 bases and 8 bases, there was a span of 22 bases. Per the germline V gene, CDR1 is MNHEY and CDR2 is SVGEGT. The CDR3 covers 17 residues. CDR3 protein: CASSYPLGFGGPDIQYF. As DNA, the CDR3 is TGTGCCAGCAGTTACCCCCTTGGTTTCGGGGGGCCGGACATTCAGTACTTC.

This clonotype appeared many times. The rearrangement uses TRBV20-1 and TRBJ2-1; 14 positions agree with TRBD2. The CDR3 sequence is 18 residues long. Per germline, CDR1 DFQATT and CDR2 SNEGSKA (reference sequence). Unmatched junction bases numbered 18, after V lost 6 bases and J lost 8 bases. CDR3 residues: CSAAGTSGRGWLSDEQFF. In DNA form, the CDR3 reads TGCAGTGCCGCCGGGACTAGCGGGAGAGGGTGGTTATCCGATGAGCAGTTCTTC.

This clonotype has ten or more counts. This chain connects TRBV28 to TRBJ1-3; 9 positions agree with TRBD1. This CDR3 is 15 amino acids long. V lost 2 bases to trimming and J lost 4 bases; unmatched junction nucleotides: 3. Germline assignment: CDR1 MDHEN and CDR2 SYDVKM. The CDR3 sequence: CASSLTGGEGNTIYF. As DNA, the CDR3 is TGTGCCAGCAGTTTAACAGGGGGCGAGGGAAACACCATATATTTT.